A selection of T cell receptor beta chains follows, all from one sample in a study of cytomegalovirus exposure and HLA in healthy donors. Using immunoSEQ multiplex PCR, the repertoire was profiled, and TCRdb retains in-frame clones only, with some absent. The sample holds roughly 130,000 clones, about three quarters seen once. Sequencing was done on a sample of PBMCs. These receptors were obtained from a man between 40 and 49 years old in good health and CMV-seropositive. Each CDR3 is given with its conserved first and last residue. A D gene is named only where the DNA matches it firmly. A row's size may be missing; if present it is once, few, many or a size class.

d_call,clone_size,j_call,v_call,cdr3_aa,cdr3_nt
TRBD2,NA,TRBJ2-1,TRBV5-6,CASSLAGTISSYNEQFF,TGTGCCAGCAGCTTGGCCGGGACTATTAGCTCCTACAATGAGCAGTTCTTC
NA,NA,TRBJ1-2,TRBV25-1,CASKGQLVDYTF,TGTGCCAGCAAAGGACAGCTCGTTGACTACACCTTC
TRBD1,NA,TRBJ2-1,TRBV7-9,CASSPQGWNEQFF,TGTGCCAGCAGCCCACAGGGGTGGAATGAGCAGTTCTTC
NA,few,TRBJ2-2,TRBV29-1,CSVEAGDVGELFF,TGCAGCGTTGAGGCAGGGGACGTCGGGGAGCTGTTTTTT
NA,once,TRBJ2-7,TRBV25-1,CASSSNRVPYEQYF,TGTGCCAGCAGTAGCAACCGAGTACCCTACGAGCAGTACTTC
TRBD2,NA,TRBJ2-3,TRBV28,CASSSGTSGAF,TGTGCCAGCAGTTCCGGGACTAGCGGTGCTTTT
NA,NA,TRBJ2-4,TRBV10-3,CAISDKAKNIQYF,TGTGCCATCAGTGACAAAGCCAAAAACATTCAGTACTTC
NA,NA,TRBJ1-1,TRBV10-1,CASSPWVTEGYTEAFF,TGCGCCAGCAGTCCCTGGGTGACCGAGGGATACACTGAAGCTTTCTTT
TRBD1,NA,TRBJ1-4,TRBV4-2,CASSPEDRASGEKLFF,TGTGCCAGCAGCCCAGAAGACAGGGCGTCGGGTGAAAAACTGTTTTTT
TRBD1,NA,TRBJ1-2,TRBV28,CASRAQGGPIAF,TGTGCCAGCAGAGCACAGGGGGGACCGATCGCCTTC
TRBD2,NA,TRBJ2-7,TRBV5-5,CASSHRLAGVFTGEQYF,TGTGCCAGCAGCCACCGACTAGCGGGAGTTTTTACGGGCGAGCAGTACTTC
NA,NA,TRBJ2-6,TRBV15,CATSRGDIGANVLTF,TGTGCCACCAGCAGAGGGGACATAGGGGCCAACGTCCTGACTTTC
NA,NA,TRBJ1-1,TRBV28,CASSLGAWAWAEAFF,TGTGCCAGCAGTTTAGGGGCCTGGGCTTGGGCTGAAGCTTTCTTT
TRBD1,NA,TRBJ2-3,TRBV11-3,CASSPGTGGSTDTQYF,TGTGCCAGCAGCCCCGGGACAGGCGGTAGCACAGATACGCAGTATTTT
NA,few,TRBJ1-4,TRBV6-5,CASRTDSSNEKLFF,TGTGCCAGCAGAACCGACAGTTCCAATGAAAAACTGTTTTTT
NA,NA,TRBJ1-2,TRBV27,CASSFRGNYGYTF,TGTGCCAGCAGTTTTAGAGGGAACTATGGCTACACCTTC
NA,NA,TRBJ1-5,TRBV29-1,CSAGQNSNQPQHF,TGCAGCGCTGGACAGAATAGCAATCAGCCCCAGCATTTT
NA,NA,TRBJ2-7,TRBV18,CASSHSRGSGEQYF,TGTGCCAGCTCGCATTCACGGGGTTCGGGCGAGCAGTACTTC
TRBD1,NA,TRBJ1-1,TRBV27,CASSGTDNEAFF,TGTGCCAGCAGTGGGACAGATAATGAAGCTTTCTTT
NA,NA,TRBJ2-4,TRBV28,CASRRGPPAKNIQYF,TGTGCCAGCAGAAGAGGGCCCCCCGCCAAAAACATTCAGTACTTC
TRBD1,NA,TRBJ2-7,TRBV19,CASSLRTGYEQYF,TGTGCCAGTAGTCTACGGACAGGTTACGAGCAGTACTTC
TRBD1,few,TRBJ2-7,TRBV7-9,CASTRDSYEQYF,TGTGCCAGCACCCGGGACAGCTACGAGCAGTACTTC
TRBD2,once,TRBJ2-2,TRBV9,CASRESGGKTGELFF,TGTGCCAGCAGGGAAAGCGGGGGGAAGACCGGGGAGCTGTTTTTT
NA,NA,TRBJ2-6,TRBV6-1,CASDKPSGANVLTF,TGTGCCAGTGACAAGCCCTCTGGGGCCAACGTCCTGACTTTC
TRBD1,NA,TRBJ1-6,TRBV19,CASSTQGANSPLHF,TGTGCCAGTAGTACTCAGGGGGCAAATTCACCCCTCCACTTT
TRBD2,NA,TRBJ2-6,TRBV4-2,CASSQVPDSAGGEVNVLTF,TGTGCCAGCAGCCAAGTCCCGGACTCCGCTGGGGGGGAAGTCAACGTCCTGACTTTC
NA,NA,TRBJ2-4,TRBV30,CAWSVGWEDSLYF,TGTGCCTGGAGTGTAGGGTGGGAAGACAGTCTGTACTTC
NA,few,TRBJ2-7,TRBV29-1,CSVEGGTTYEQYF,TGCAGCGTTGAAGGGGGGACAACCTACGAGCAGTACTTC
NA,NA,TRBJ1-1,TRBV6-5,CASSYSNQGLSPAFF,TGTGCCAGCAGTTACTCGAATCAGGGGTTATCGCCAGCTTTCTTT
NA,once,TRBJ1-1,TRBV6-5,CASSLRGTEAFF,TGTGCCAGCAGTCTCAGGGGCACTGAAGCTTTCTTT
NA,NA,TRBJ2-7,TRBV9,CASSVAGVEQYF,TGTGCCAGCAGCGTAGCGGGGGTCGAGCAGTACTTC
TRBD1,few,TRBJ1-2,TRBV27,CASNPGTGSYGYTF,TGTGCCAGCAATCCCGGGACAGGTTCATATGGCTACACCTTC
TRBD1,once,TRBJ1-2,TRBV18,CASTGQASNYGYTF,TGTGCCAGCACGGGACAGGCCTCTAACTATGGCTACACCTTC
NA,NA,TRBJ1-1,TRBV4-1,CASSQNDRIHTEAFF,TGCGCCAGCAGCCAGAATGACAGGATCCACACTGAAGCTTTCTTT
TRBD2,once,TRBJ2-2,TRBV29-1,CSALVAGVAGELFF,TGCAGCGCGCTAGTAGCGGGGGTTGCCGGGGAGCTGTTTTTT
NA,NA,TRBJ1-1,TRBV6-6,CASSPPVGQSQAFF,TGTGCCAGCAGTCCACCTGTTGGGCAGTCTCAAGCTTTCTTT
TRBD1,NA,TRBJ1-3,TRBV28,CASSSRQGRLAGNTIYF,TGTGCCAGCAGTTCCAGACAGGGACGGCTGGCTGGAAACACCATATATTTT
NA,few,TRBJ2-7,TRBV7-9,CASSPRASHPYEQYF,TGTGCCAGCAGCCCCCGCGCATCCCACCCCTACGAGCAGTACTTC
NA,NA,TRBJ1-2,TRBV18,CASSQQGTGNYGYTF,TGTGCCAGCTCACAACAGGGAACGGGGAACTATGGCTACACCTTC
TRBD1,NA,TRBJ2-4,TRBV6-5,CASRQGGAKNIQYF,TGTGCCAGCAGACAGGGGGGAGCCAAAAACATTCAGTACTTC
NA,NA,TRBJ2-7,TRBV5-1,CASSLSQSNEQYF,TGCGCCAGCAGCTTGTCACAGAGCAACGAGCAGTACTTC
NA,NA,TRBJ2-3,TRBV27,CASSPPRSNTQYF,TGTGCCAGCAGTCCCCCTAGGAGTAATACGCAGTATTTT
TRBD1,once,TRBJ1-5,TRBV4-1,CASSQDLGTGQYSNQPQHF,TGCGCCAGCAGCCAAGATCTGGGGACAGGCCAATATAGCAATCAGCCCCAGCATTTT
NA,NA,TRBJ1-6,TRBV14,CASSQWGTTSYNSPLHF,TGTGCCAGCAGCCAATGGGGGACAACCTCCTATAATTCACCCCTCCACTTT
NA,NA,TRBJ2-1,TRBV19,CASSTVLWANNEQFF,TGTGCCAGTAGTACCGTCCTTTGGGCGAACAATGAGCAGTTCTTC
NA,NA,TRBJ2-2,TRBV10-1,CASSESVGANTGELFF,TGCGCCAGCAGTGAGTCGGTAGGGGCGAACACCGGGGAGCTGTTTTTT
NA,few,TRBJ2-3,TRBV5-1,CASTIRPGGTDTQYF,TGCGCCAGCACCATTCGGCCGGGGGGCACAGATACGCAGTATTTT
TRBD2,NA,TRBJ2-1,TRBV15,CATSRDNGGSYNEQFF,TGTGCCACCAGCAGAGATAACGGGGGGTCCTACAATGAGCAGTTCTTC
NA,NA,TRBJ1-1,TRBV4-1,CASSPTVVTEAFF,TGCGCCAGCAGCCCGACAGTGGTCACTGAAGCTTTCTTT
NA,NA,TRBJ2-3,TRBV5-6,CASSLAGVTDTQYF,TGTGCCAGCAGCTTGGCCGGTGTCACAGATACGCAGTATTTT
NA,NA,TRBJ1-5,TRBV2,CASSERGNQPQHF,TGTGCCAGCAGTGAACGAGGGAACCAGCCCCAGCATTTT
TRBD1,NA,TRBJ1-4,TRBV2,CASRTGTGSHNEKLFF,TGTGCCAGCAGAACCGGGACAGGGTCCCATAATGAAAAACTGTTTTTT
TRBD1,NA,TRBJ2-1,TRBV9,CASSVVPAGTGVGNEQFF,TGTGCCAGCAGCGTAGTACCCGCCGGGACAGGGGTAGGGAATGAGCAGTTCTTC
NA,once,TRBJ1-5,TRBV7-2,CASSLMEYQPQHF,TGTGCCAGCAGCTTAATGGAGTATCAGCCCCAGCATTTT